This T cell receptor beta chain was observed in a study of blood T cells in healthy people across ages (dated by TCRdb to about 2015). Describing the broader study: Template switching captured roughly one uniquely barcoded TCR beta cDNA molecule per two T cells in model experiments. To track age-related changes in TCR beta repertoire diversity, the study relied on deep sequencing normalized with unique cDNA molecular identifiers. The donors were split into four age groups: young (average around 17 years), middle-aged (around 37), aged (approximately 59) and long-lived (about 82). Donors of different ages were randomly distributed across sequencing lanes to avoid experimental bias. For two donors (one aged 18 to 29 and one aged 80 or older), the study analyzed two additional independent replicas of 1 million unique cDNA reads from the same blood draw. Points the paper makes about the study in general: Donor CMV infection status was unknown, potentially confounding age-related changes in expanded clonotypes. Compared with the aged group, the long-lived group had more naive CD4+ T cells, fewer expanded clones and increased TCR diversity, suggesting age selection. Observed TCR beta diversity per million T cells fell roughly linearly with age, and a significant reduction was already apparent by age around 40. Estimates of total diversity based on one million sequenced T cells were regarded as lower bounds and as underestimates. Since profiling was done on bulk unsorted PBMCs, naive and antigen-experienced compartments could not be conclusively compared. The percentage of naive T cells measured by flow cytometry correlated strongly with observed TCR beta diversity.

Spanning cysteine to phenylalanine, the CDR3 consists of 15 amino acids. Only the CDR3 DNA stays, 45 bases, in frame from base 1. V is cut by 4 bases and J by 9 bases, and the space between the germline ends is 20 bases. CDR1 and CDR2 are read off the germline V gene as SGHRS and YFSETQ. About this clonotype itself: Its recognized antigen is unknown. No per-base quality is available; no much larger clone lies one base away.

The roughly 42 donors, aged about 6 to 100 years, were systemically healthy Caucasian individuals from Russia. Each donor gave approximately 9.3 milliliters of peripheral blood, collected into EDTA-treated Vacutainer tubes. Ficoll-Paque density-gradient centrifugation was used to isolate PBMCs, with at least 6.5 million per sample. Trizol reagent was used to extract total RNA from the PBMCs, yielding at least 5.5 micrograms per sample. For every donor, flow cytometry on a PBMC aliquot measured the percentage of naive CD45RAhigh/CD27high T cells. Receptor amplification or capture employed 5' RACE. Sequencing used an Illumina HiSeq 2500. A second about 7 to 11 cycle PCR used a sample-barcoded 5' primer and a J-beta primer mix. A template-switch 5' adaptor carrying 12 random nucleotides introduced a unique molecular identifier onto each TCR beta cDNA molecule. Each sample yielded at least 2.5 million CDR3-containing paired-end reads. All of the RNA was converted into first-strand cDNA using the Mint cDNA synthesis kit, with a TRBC-specific oligonucleotide serving as the primer. After uracil-DNA glycosylase treatment, a first 18-cycle PCR used universal primers M1SS and BC2_uni_R on all cDNA. The authors' analysis ran thus. Normalization of each sample was performed by random selection of 1 million high-quality reads, each carrying a distinct molecular identifier. Instead of being binned into consensus sequences, reads with shared molecular identifiers were discarded. MiTCR, with a Q25 quality threshold and the strictest error-elimination algorithm, was used for CDR3 identification, clonotype clustering and error correction. A nonparametric unseen species model with Euler transformation was used to estimate lower-bound total TCR beta diversity. The public reads were quality trimmed at Q25 with fastp and then assembled into clones with MiXCR by TCRdb, keeping productive beta chains. CDR3 protein duplicates are merged, each entry listing the most common genes and DNA. None of the V and J calls come from the authors' own analysis; TCRdb made them. The sample records approximately 1.5 million distinct CDR3 sequences, roughly 30% of which are singletons. The top ten hold around 11% of the sample.

This TCR came from a woman aged 25 to 45 in good health. Material for sequencing was blood. The chain joins TRBV5-1 to TRBJ2-1, and perhaps TRBD1 as D gene, on 8 matching bases. The DNA reads as follows: TGCGCCAGCAGCCCCTCGGTAAGCGGGACAGGTGAGCAGTTCTTC. Translated, it gives CASSPSVSGTGEQFF.